This note documents a single T cell receptor beta chain sequence. The antigen is not known. These data belong to a study of cytomegalovirus exposure and HLA in healthy donors. The study, taken as a whole, reports: Generally TCR sequences proved uncommon, though certain public TCRs appeared in numerous donors.

Between the trimmed V and J ends, which lost 0 bases and 6 bases, there was a span of 18 bases. CDR1 and CDR2 from the germline V gene are SGHNT and YYREEE (reference sequence). This CDR3 comprises 16 residues. The study drew the donors from its approximately 120-subject validation cohort, separate from the roughly 670-subject first cohort. The repertoire was sequenced with immunoSEQ multiplex PCR; TCRdb's copy has only in-frame clones and lacks some. The sample yields some 190,000 clones, about 84% seen once. Material for sequencing was PBMCs. The source is a woman between 18 and 29 years old in good health and CMV-seronegative. The rearrangement joins TRBV5-4 to TRBJ1-2, with a possible D match to TRBD1 (5 bases). DNA for the CDR3: TGTGCCAGCAGCTTGGCCCCCGAGACAGTAATCGATGGCTACACCTTC. It codes for CASSLAPETVIDGYTF.